The 7 T cell receptor beta chains in this list originate from one sample, sequenced in a study of T cell changes during pregnancy in multiple sclerosis. Method: immunoSEQ multiplex PCR; TCRdb's copy keeps in-frame clones and lacks some. This sample carries some 57,000 clones, about 90% of them seen once, and the ten largest clones take under 0.6%. Sequencing was performed on CD4+ T cells from peripheral blood mononuclear cells, taken after pregnancy. These receptors were collected from a female donor in good health, enrolled as a control in a pregnancy study.

J is TRBJ1-2 and V is TRBV5-1; 8 nucleotides agree with TRBD1. Germline CDR1 is SGHRS and CDR2 is YFSETQ. The CDR3 extends over 17 amino acids. The V segment lost 2 bases and the J segment 1 base; nucleotides outside the gene matches: 10. The CDR3 region is CASSLRQGSTLNYGYTF. CDR3 DNA: TGCGCCAGCAGCTTAAGACAGGGGTCAACTCTTAACTATGGCTACACCTTC.

The chain recombines TRBV7-2 with TRBJ2-5, with D uncertain. The CDR3 loop spans 14 amino acids. CDR1 and CDR2 (germline): SGHTA, FQGNSA. V gave up 4 bases and J gave up 5 bases, with 14 bases separating them. The DNA for the CDR3 is TGTGCCAGCAGCTCCGGGTCACCGAGGGAGACCCAGTACTTC. This translates into CASSSGSPRETQYF.

This clone has a handful of counts. The rearrangement links TRBV5-6 to TRBJ1-6; TRBD1 matches at 12 bases. V lost 4 bases to trimming and J lost 5 bases; unmatched junction nucleotides: 4. Looked up from germline, CDR1 is SGHDT and CDR2 is YYEEEE. This CDR3 comprises 16 residues. The CDR3, as DNA: TGTGCCAGCAGCGGCGGGACAGGGGGCCATAATTCACCCCTCCACTTT. Protein sequence: CASSGGTGGHNSPLHF.

This clone appeared once. This sequence joins TRBV4-2 and TRBJ2-5, with D perhaps TRBD2 (7 bases). The CDR3 is made up of 16 amino acids. Germline V gene lookup returns CDR1 LGHNA and CDR2 YNFKEQ. The ends were cut back, 0 bases at V and 5 bases at J, with 16 bases in the middle. The CDR3, as DNA: TGTGCCAGCAGCCAAGATCGGTGGGGGGGCGAGGAGACCCAGTACTTC. As protein: CASSQDRWGGEETQYF.

This sequence joins TRBV6-5 and TRBJ1-5; 9 nucleotides agree with TRBD1. CDR3 length: 15 amino acids. After removal of 2 bases from V and 3 bases from J, the junction contained 2 bases not matched to a gene. Looked up from germline, CDR1 is MNHEY and CDR2 is SVGAGI. The CDR3 region has the DNA TGTGCCAGCAGTTACAGGACAGGGGACAATCAGCCCCAGCATTTT. Its translation is CASSYRTGDNQPQHF.

In its sample, this clone was seen once. This chain links TRBV30 with TRBJ2-2; weak D call: TRBD1 (5 bases). The germline V gene has CDR1 GTSNPN and CDR2 SVGIG (reference sequence). V was shortened by 4 bases and J by 2 bases, with 8 bases between the two germline ends. The CDR3 loop spans 13 amino acids. This CDR3 is CAWTGYNTGELFF. The CDR3 DNA is TGTGCCTGGACAGGGTATAACACCGGGGAGCTGTTTTTT.

The rearrangement links TRBV18 to TRBJ2-7; maybe TRBD2 (6 bases). CDR1 KGHSH and CDR2 LQKENI come from the germline V gene. Trimming left V 3 bases short and J 3 bases short, with 21 bases between. This CDR3 is 17 amino acids long. The CDR3 sequence: CASSPLRPNRGYYEQYF. The DNA of the CDR3 is TGTGCCAGCTCACCTTTGAGACCAAACCGGGGGTACTACGAGCAGTACTTC.